The 21 T cell receptor beta chains in this list originate from one sample, sequenced in a study of blood T cell repertoires in COVID-19. The protocol was immunoSEQ multiplex PCR, while the TCRdb copy is restricted to in-frame clones and leaves out a portion. The profile shows some 250,000 clones, around nine tenths of them singletons. Sample: PBMCs or T cells enriched from blood (not recorded which). The receptors were gathered from a man in his forties who had recovered from COVID-19.

This rearrangement joins TRBV29-1 to TRBJ1-1; 8 bases line up with TRBD1. CDR1 SQVTM and CDR2 ANQGSEA come from the germline V gene. The V and J ends lost 7 bases and 4 bases, in that order; junction bases with no gene match: 11. CDR3 size: 14 residues. CDR3 nucleotide sequence: TGCAGCGCCCTAGACAGGGGTAAGCTCACTGAAGCTTTCTTT. It encodes CSALDRGKLTEAFF.

The chain recombines TRBV4-2 with TRBJ2-7; TRBD2 matches 11 bases. This CDR3 comprises 18 residues. Germline V gives CDR1 LGHNA, CDR2 YNFKEQ. V shed 0 bases, J shed 2 bases, and the junction held 9 bases outside the gene matches. The CDR3 nucleotides are TGTGCCAGCAGCCAAGATCTAGCGGGGGGCCCAAACGCCTACGAGCAGTACTTC. Amino acid sequence: CASSQDLAGGPNAYEQYF.

The chain carries TRBV7-2 and TRBJ2-7; 7 nucleotides agree with TRBD2. J lost 2 bases, V lost 5 bases, and 9 bases had no gene match. This CDR3 contains 15 residues. The germline gives CDR1 SGHTA, CDR2 FQGNSA. The CDR3 region is CASSTRWTSTYEQYF. CDR3 in DNA: TGTGCCAGCAGCACACGCTGGACTAGTACCTACGAGCAGTACTTC.

This chain joins TRBV10-2 and TRBJ1-1; TRBD1 matches 8 bases. Trimming cost V 6 bases and J 4 bases; bases outside gene matches: 10. CDR3 length equals 15 residues. Germline V lookup: CDR1 WSHSY, CDR2 SAAADI. DNA of the CDR3: TGCGCCAGCAGAAAAAAACAGGGGGATATCACTGAAGCTTTCTTT. Amino acids: CASRKKQGDITEAFF.

The gene calls are TRBV7-9 and TRBJ1-5; D possibly corresponds to TRBD1 (6 bases). This CDR3 has 18 amino acids. The germline V gene has CDR1 SEHNR and CDR2 FQNEAQ (reference sequence). V lost 4 bases, J lost 5 bases, and 24 bases lay in between. This chain's CDR3 is CASSSRGGDTTIHQPQHF. CDR3 DNA sequence: TGTGCCAGCAGCTCAAGGGGAGGGGACACCACAATCCATCAGCCCCAGCATTTT.

This rearrangement joins TRBV10-2 to TRBJ2-5; 16 bases are shared with TRBD2. Trimming cost V 2 bases and J 5 bases; bases outside gene matches: 2. The CDR3 is made up of 16 amino acids. Germline CDR1 WSHSY, CDR2 SAAADI. CDR3 sequence: CASSEGTSGRDETQYF. The CDR3 nucleotides are TGCGCCAGCAGTGAGGGGACTAGCGGGAGGGATGAGACCCAGTACTTC.

The chain recombines TRBV28 with TRBJ1-5; 10 bases agree with TRBD1. V trimming: 5 bases; J trimming: 2 bases; junction bases outside the gene matches: 6. The CDR3 length is 16 residues. CDR1 MDHEN and CDR2 SYDVKM come from the germline V gene. The CDR3 loop is CASSKETGGRNQPQHF. In DNA, the CDR3 is TGTGCCAGCAGTAAGGAGACAGGGGGCCGCAATCAGCCCCAGCATTTT.

The rearrangement links TRBV4-2 to TRBJ2-7; D perhaps matches TRBD1 (5 bases). Germline loops: CDR1 LGHNA, CDR2 YNFKEQ. The CDR3 is made up of 14 amino acids. V was pared by 0 bases and J by 6 bases, with 12 bases between. The CDR3 nucleotides are TGTGCCAGCAGCCAAGATAGGGGCGAGAGCGAGCAGTACTTC. The encoded protein is CASSQDRGESEQYF.

The chain uses TRBV6-5 and TRBJ1-4; 8 bases fit TRBD1. The CDR3 length is 16 residues. The J segment lost 3 bases and the V segment lost 4 bases, leaving 7 bases of the junction unmatched. Germline loops: CDR1 MNHEY, CDR2 SVGAGI. The CDR3 DNA reads as TGTGCCAGCAGTTTACAGGGGGGATTGGCTAATGAAAAACTGTTTTTT. The encoded protein is CASSLQGGLANEKLFF.

This chain connects TRBV3-1 (or the pseudogene TRBV3-2) to TRBJ2-7; D perhaps matches TRBD2 (5 bases). The V gene's germline CDR1 is LGHDT and CDR2 YNNKEL (reference sequence). The V end was cut by 10 bases, the J end by 5 bases, with 24 bases between. CDR3 length: 15 residues. The CDR3 loop is CATRCFSRGFNEQYF. For the CDR3, the DNA is TGTGCCACCCGGTGTTTCTCTCGCGGGTTCAACGAGCAGTACTTC.

This chain joins TRBV3-1 (or the pseudogene TRBV3-2) and TRBJ2-7, with D hard to call. Trimming took off 1 base at V and 2 bases at J, with 15 bases between the two ends. The CDR3 is 16 residues long. The germline gives CDR1 LGHDT, CDR2 YNNKEL (reference sequence). The CDR3 reads CASSQGTPRQPYEQYF. DNA for the CDR3: TGTGCCAGCAGCCAAGGAACTCCGAGGCAACCCTACGAGCAGTACTTC.

This chain uses TRBV9 with TRBJ2-5; 15 bases are a match to TRBD2. The CDR3 covers 19 residues. Germline values: CDR1 SGDLS, CDR2 YYNGEE. V lost 3 bases and J lost 5; bases outside the gene matches: 14. This chain's CDR3 is CASSGGLAGGNHRGETQYF. DNA of the CDR3: TGTGCCAGCAGCGGTGGACTAGCGGGGGGGAACCACCGAGGGGAGACCCAGTACTTC. Using reference TRBV9 and TRBJ2-5 for the parts outside the CDR3, the full variable domain is DSGVTQTPKHLITATGQRVTLRCSPRSGDLSVYWYQQSLDQGLQFLIQYYNGEERAKGNILERFSAQQFPDLHSELNLSSLELGDSALYFCASSGGLAGGNHRGETQYFGPGTRLLVL.

In this sample, this clone turned up once. The chain combines TRBV10-3 with TRBJ1-1, with a possible D match to TRBD1 (6 bases). Trimming removed 4 bases at V and 4 bases at J, with 16 bases between. The germline V gene encodes CDR1 ENHRY and CDR2 SYGVKD. The CDR3 sequence is 15 residues long. CDR3 residues: CAISALGADRTEAFF. DNA of the CDR3: TGTGCCATCAGTGCATTGGGGGCTGATCGCACTGAAGCTTTCTTT.

The chain uses TRBV27 and TRBJ1-1; D remains unclear. The CDR3 contains 14 residues. CDR1 and CDR2 from the germline V gene are MNHEY and SMNVEV (reference sequence). With 1 base removed from V and 1 base from J, the gap between germline ends came to 7 bases. This CDR3 is CASSLYRKNTEAFF. DNA of the CDR3: TGTGCCAGCAGTTTATACAGAAAGAACACTGAAGCTTTCTTT.

The chain has TRBV5-1 and TRBJ1-5; D may be TRBD1 (6 bases). CDR1 and CDR2 (germline): SGHRS, YFSETQ. The CDR3 has 16 residues. The ends were cut back, 5 bases at V and 6 bases at J, with 21 bases in the middle. CDR3 amino acids: CASRVGSGGDGQPQHF. CDR3 DNA: TGCGCCAGCAGGGTGGGGTCGGGGGGCGATGGTCAGCCCCAGCATTTT.

The chain carries TRBV3-1 (or the pseudogene TRBV3-2) and TRBJ2-7, with D possibly matching TRBD2 (6 bases). The length of the CDR3 is 16 residues. Germline loops: CDR1 LGHDT, CDR2 YNNKEL (reference sequence). Trimming removed 2 bases from V and 4 bases from J, with 18 bases in between. The CDR3 region is CASSQRSAGFLYEQYF. The CDR3 DNA follows: TGTGCCAGCAGCCAAAGATCGGCGGGATTCCTTTACGAGCAGTACTTC.

The rearrangement uses TRBV19 and TRBJ2-7; D is uncertain. V was trimmed by 6 bases and J by 0 bases, leaving 12 bases between them. The CDR3 contains 14 residues. CDR1 and CDR2 (germline): LNHDA, SQIVND (reference sequence). The CDR3 nucleotides read TGTGCCAGTAGCCCTTTGGGCAGCTCCTACGAGCAGTACTTC. Amino acid sequence: CASSPLGSSYEQYF.

CDR3 nucleotides: TGTGCCAGTAGTGCCTCGGGACTAGCTCGCGAGACCCAGTACTTC. Its translation is CASSASGLARETQYF. The V and J genes are TRBV19 and TRBJ2-5, with TRBD2 matching over 9 bases. Germline loops: CDR1 LNHDA, CDR2 SQIVND (reference sequence). Trimming took 5 bases from V and 5 from J; bases not matched to a gene: 9. CDR3 length: 15 residues. Together with reference TRBV19 and TRBJ2-5, the CDR3 gives the full variable domain: DGGITQSPKYLFRKEGQNVTLSCEQNLNHDAMYWYRQDPGQGLRLIYYSQIVNDFQKGDIAEGYSVSREKKESFPLTVTSAQKNPTAFYLCASSASGLARETQYFGPGTRLLVL.

The chain is built from TRBV19 and TRBJ1-5; 8 nucleotides align to TRBD1. Trimming took 3 bases from V and 0 from J; bases not matched to a gene: 4. CDR1 and CDR2 (germline): LNHDA, SQIVND (reference sequence). The CDR3 contains 16 residues. The CDR3 reads CASSIQGAISNQPQHF. Here the CDR3 DNA reads TGTGCCAGTAGTATCCAGGGGGCGATTAGCAATCAGCCCCAGCATTTT.

The rearrangement joins TRBV12-5 to TRBJ1-4, with D maybe TRBD1 (5 bases). V was trimmed by 5 bases and J by 5 bases, leaving 12 bases between them. In germline, CDR1 is LGHNT, CDR2 FRNRAP. The CDR3 spans 14 residues. The CDR3 DNA sequence: TGTGCTAGTGGTACGGGACTGATAAATGAAAAACTGTTTTTT. Translated: CASGTGLINEKLFF. The full variable domain, rest sourced from reference TRBV12-5 and TRBJ1-4, is DARVTQTPRHKVTEMGQEVTMRCQPILGHNTVFWYRQTMMQGLELLAYFRNRAPLDDSGMPKDRFSAEMPDATLATLKIQPSEPRDSAVYFCASGTGLINEKLFFGSGTQLSVL.

The chain employs TRBV4-3 and TRBJ1-6; TRBD1 agrees at 7 bases. The junction had 16 bases not matched to a gene; V was cut back by 1 base and J by 7 bases. In germline, CDR1 is LGHNA, CDR2 YSLEER. The CDR3 is 19 amino acids. This chain's CDR3 is CASSQVRQGVGMLNSPLHF. The DNA for the CDR3 is TGCGCCAGCAGCCAAGTTCGGCAGGGGGTCGGTATGTTGAATTCACCCCTCCACTTT.